This T cell receptor (beta chain) was identified during a study of naive and memory T cell subsets. This clonotype was seen only a few times. Its antigen is not known. Two oligonucleotides, mixed equimolar, formed the beta constant-region primer covering TRBC1 and TRBC2. The ligated cDNA underwent four PCR rounds using SP2 and nested alpha and beta constant-region primers. The cDNA 3' end received a ligated single-stranded oligonucleotide carrying the SP2 primer and a 12-nucleotide UMI. TCRdb used MiXCR to reprocess the UMI-ligation and nested PCR reads, holding one entry per CDR3 protein. The repertoire holds 120,000 to 150,000 distinct CDR3 sequences, with over 20% as singletons. Four subsets defined by CD45RA and CD27 were sorted after CD3, CD4, CD8 and live/dead staining. Study conclusions and caveats: Clonotypes here are unpaired alpha or beta chain sequences. Possibly reflecting memory cells re-expressing CD45RA, a few larger clonotypes occurred in naive repertoires, especially CD8. Naive and memory repertoire findings lacked a ground truth for validation.

This clonotype originated in a human donor in good health. Material for sequencing was naive CD4+ T cells from blood.

DNA for the CDR3: TGCAGTGCTGGACGGACTAGCGGGAGGCACAATGAGCAGTTCTTC. Protein sequence: CSAGRTSGRHNEQFF. The chain joins TRBV20-1 to TRBJ2-1, with TRBD2 identical over 14 bases. Looked up from germline, CDR1 is DFQATT and CDR2 is SNEGSKA (reference sequence). The CDR3 extends over 15 amino acids. V trimming: 5 bases; J trimming: 5 bases; junction bases outside the gene matches: 5.